These T cell receptor beta chains were read from a single sample in a study of cytomegalovirus exposure and HLA in healthy donors. Produced via immunoSEQ multiplex PCR; TCRdb's table is partial and in-frame only. The table has approximately 280,000 clones, 88% seen once; the top ten hold about 0.9%. Sequencing used PBMCs. The origin of the receptors is a young woman in good health and CMV-seronegative. Each CDR3 is given without its conserved first and last residue. Each record gives: V gene, D gene, J gene, CDR3 protein. D genes are given only for firm matches.

>TRBV27|TRBD1|TRBJ1-2
ASSFRTGGAGGYT
>TRBV7-2|TRBD1|TRBJ2-3
ASSLETGPTDTQY
>TRBV25-1|NA|TRBJ2-7
ASSESWPGAAYEQY
>TRBV6-5|TRBD1|TRBJ2-7
ASSPGQDPYQY
>TRBV27|TRBD2|TRBJ2-5
ASSLGRLLAGGQETQY
>TRBV5-6|NA|TRBJ2-7
ASSPLGSRTYEQY
>TRBV6-1|TRBD1|TRBJ2-1
ASSRTGPAYNEQF
>TRBV6-6|NA|TRBJ2-1
ASSFDTSGNEQF
>TRBV21-1|NA|TRBJ2-7
ASSTLAGEGDEQY
>TRBV7-6|TRBD1|TRBJ2-7
ASSRDRGLHYEQY
>TRBV7-9|NA|TRBJ2-7
ASSPSSVSYEQY
>TRBV27|NA|TRBJ1-2
ASSSPRTEGYT
>TRBV9|TRBD2|TRBJ2-3
ASSAASGTLDTQY
>TRBV25-1|NA|TRBJ2-7
ASSVQGYEQY
>TRBV28|NA|TRBJ1-5
ASSLGGPQPQH
>TRBV7-2|TRBD2|TRBJ2-1
ASSQGLAPTYNEQF
>TRBV11-2|NA|TRBJ2-5
ASSLSGETQY
>TRBV10-3|NA|TRBJ2-5
AIRGGLQETQY
>TRBV5-6|TRBD2|TRBJ2-7
ASLHGGGYEQY
>TRBV29-1|TRBD2|TRBJ2-7
SATSGTSYEQY
>TRBV15|TRBD2|TRBJ2-5
ATSRDLTSGRQETQY
>TRBV29-1|NA|TRBJ2-7
SVPDEDFYEQY
>TRBV5-1|TRBD1|TRBJ1-2
ASSLPGDRGLTYGYT
>TRBV6-4|TRBD2|TRBJ2-1
ASSETSAYNEQF
>TRBV2|NA|TRBJ1-5
ASSEALRFGGQHQPQH
>TRBV30|TRBD1|TRBJ2-7
AWSPGQGYEQY
>TRBV7-2|NA|TRBJ2-7
ASSYYDAWRGSYEQY
>TRBV6-6|NA|TRBJ2-7
ASSSGLPAYEQY
>TRBV9|TRBD2|TRBJ2-1
ASSGGTSGYNEQF
>TRBV27|NA|TRBJ1-4
ASSFSTGEKLF
>TRBV10-3|TRBD1|TRBJ1-1
AISELTGANTEAF
>TRBV5-1|TRBD1|TRBJ2-5
ASSTGQGAETQY
>TRBV28|NA|TRBJ1-2
ASSPPRASGYT
>TRBV25-1|NA|TRBJ1-1
ASSAVHPNTEAF
>TRBV5-1|TRBD2|TRBJ2-3
ASGWESGRPTDTQY
>TRBV28|TRBD1|TRBJ2-7
ASRGQGSYEQY
>TRBV2|TRBD1|TRBJ1-5
ASSERGRGADQPQH
>TRBV4-3|NA|TRBJ1-2
ASSQPSGSNGGYT
>TRBV27|NA|TRBJ1-2
ASSFSRGYGYT
>TRBV5-6|NA|TRBJ1-5
ASSLKTANQPQH
>TRBV6-1|TRBD2|TRBJ2-3
ASSPLAASTDTQY